This T cell receptor beta chain was captured by sequencing in a study of cytomegalovirus exposure and HLA in healthy donors. Study-wide background: The study's early data release held roughly 91 million unique TCRs from HLA-typed donors.

V dropped 7 bases and J dropped 0; count of bases not matched to a gene: 4. Germline CDR1 is ENHRY and CDR2 is SYGVKD. This CDR3 is 15 amino acids long. A note on this clone: Its specificity is unknown.

The study, taken as a whole, reports: The listing of fewer than 200 TCR beta chains classed them as cytomegalovirus-associated. Most likely, a cluster of highly shared sequence variants arose as a sequencing artifact.

The primer mix had 60 Vbeta and 13 Jbeta primers. Assay used: immunoSEQ multiplex PCR; TCRdb lists only in-frame clones, some missing. Its table records tens of thousands of clones. The clonotype was recovered from a middle-aged man in good health and CMV-seronegative. The specimen was PBMCs. The rearrangement links TRBV10-3 to TRBJ2-3; 10 bases fit TRBD2. DNA for the CDR3: TGTGCCATCACAGCGGGGGGGCGTAGCACAGATACGCAGTATTTT. As protein: CAITAGGRSTDTQYF.